This TCR beta chain was recorded in a study of T cells after somatic rescue of genetic block. TCRdb's table, derived via immunoSEQ multiplex PCR, lists solely in-frame clones and lacks some. The sample has about 68,000 clones, about nine tenths seen once; the top ten hold roughly 2.8%. This CDR3 region has 15 residues. V trimming: 3 bases; J trimming: 2 bases; junction bases outside the gene matches: 5. Germline-derived CDR1 and CDR2 are LNHDA and SQIVND (reference sequence). This receptor was taken from a man aged 35 to 55. This sequence joins TRBV19 and TRBJ2-7; 9 positions agree with TRBD2. What was sequenced was peripheral blood mononuclear cells (PBMCs). CDR3: CASSITPSGAYEQYF. The CDR3 DNA reads as TGTGCCAGTAGTATCACGCCTAGCGGGGCCTACGAGCAGTACTTC.